These 10 T cell receptor beta chains came from one sample sequenced in a study of OX40 agonist ivuxolimab in advanced cancers. Libraries were prepared through the immunoSEQ multiplex PCR assay. The immuneACCESS repertoire file appears here via TCRdb, limited to in-frame rearrangements. These files lack a portion of the clones; in checked studies, under half of the deficit traces to unresolved V genes, and the cause of the others is not known. In all, the sample holds 70,000 to 90,000 clones, and approximately 84% of those were seen once. The ten top clones hold under 7.5% of the sample. The specimen was CD4+ or CD8+ T cells sorted from blood, collected in a trial of the OX40 agonist ivuxolimab. Source of these receptors: an adult with an advanced solid tumor such as melanoma, head and neck, liver or kidney cancer.

The chain is built from TRBV6-6 and TRBJ2-1, with 12 bases identical to TRBD2. J lost 8 bases, V lost 6 bases, and 8 bases had no gene match. The CDR3 loop spans 15 amino acids. The germline V gene encodes CDR1 MNHNY and CDR2 SVGAGI (reference sequence). The CDR3 protein is CASSKGLAGRDEQFF. CDR3 bases: TGTGCCAGCAGCAAGGGACTAGCGGGTCGGGATGAGCAGTTCTTC.

The V gene is TRBV5-4, the J gene TRBJ1-4; D is perhaps TRBD1 (6 bases). V gave up 0 bases and J gave up 0 bases, with 12 bases separating them. CDR3 size: 17 residues. Per the germline V gene, CDR1 is SGHNT and CDR2 is YYREEE (reference sequence). CDR3 DNA: TGTGCCAGCAGCTTGGGCGACAGGAGTGCAACTAATGAAAAACTGTTTTTT. Residues: CASSLGDRSATNEKLFF.

The chain couples TRBV29-1 to TRBJ1-1, with TRBD1 as a possible D gene (6 bases). This CDR3 contains 12 residues. V lost 6 bases, J lost 4 bases, and 12 bases lay in between. Germline CDR1 is SQVTM and CDR2 is ANQGSEA. CDR3 sequence: CSVGRGATEAFF. In nucleotides, the CDR3 is TGCAGCGTGGGACGGGGGGCCACTGAAGCTTTCTTT.

J is TRBJ1-1 and V is TRBV14; no definite D call. The CDR3 has 15 residues. V lost 4 bases to trimming and J lost 5 bases, with 17 bases between them. Germline V gives CDR1 SGHDN, CDR2 FVKESK. CDR3 region: CASSPFSILVTEAFF. CDR3 in DNA: TGTGCCAGCAGCCCCTTTTCGATTTTGGTGACTGAAGCTTTCTTT.

The chain carries TRBV5-1 and TRBJ1-2, with 7 nucleotides matching TRBD1. The CDR3 consists of 14 residues. V lost 4 bases to trimming and J lost 5 bases; unmatched junction nucleotides: 8. The V gene's germline CDR1 is SGHRS and CDR2 YFSETQ. CDR3 region: CASSTSGTAYGYTF. The CDR3 DNA reads as TGCGCCAGCAGCACCTCCGGGACAGCATATGGCTACACCTTC.

This clone has a single count. The V gene is TRBV12-5, the J gene TRBJ2-1; no reliable D call. Per germline, CDR1 LGHNT and CDR2 FRNRAP. V dropped 0 bases and J dropped 6 bases, with 3 bases sitting between them. This CDR3 spans 12 amino acids. The CDR3 loop reads CASGLVTNEQFF. As DNA, the CDR3 is TGTGCTAGTGGTTTGGTAACCAATGAGCAGTTCTTC.

The CDR3 bases are TGTGCCAGCAGCAAGATTGTCCGGGAGCAGTACTTC. This translates into CASSKIVREQYF. J is TRBJ2-7 and V is TRBV21-1; TRBD2 is taken as the D call from the table, unchecked against the DNA. TRBV21-1 is termed a pseudogene. The CDR3 runs 12 residues.

This clone has a single count. The chain joins TRBV6-1 to TRBJ1-1; possible D gene TRBD1, 5 bases. Trimming took off 6 bases at V and 0 bases at J, with 11 bases between the two ends. This CDR3 is built from 14 residues. Germline V lookup: CDR1 MNHNS, CDR2 SASEGT. The CDR3 spells CASRDTSMNTEAFF. The CDR3, as DNA: TGTGCCAGCAGGGACACGAGCATGAACACTGAAGCTTTCTTT.

The chain links TRBV11-3 to TRBJ1-1, with 7 bases fitting TRBD1. This CDR3 comprises 13 residues. V trimming: 3 bases; J trimming: 7 bases; junction bases outside the gene matches: 5. The germline V gene encodes CDR1 SGHNT and CDR2 YENEEA. The chain's CDR3 is CASSFNRDSEAFF. The CDR3, as DNA: TGTGCCAGCAGCTTTAATCGGGACAGTGAAGCTTTCTTT. The entire variable domain, with the rest obtained from reference TRBV11-3 and TRBJ1-1, is as follows: EAGVVQSPRYKIIEKKQPVAFWCNPISGHNTLYWYLQNLGQGPELLIRYENEEAVDDSQLPKDRFSAERLKGVDSTLKIQPAELGDSAVYLCASSFNRDSEAFFGQGTRLTVV.

The J gene is TRBJ2-1, the V gene TRBV18; a possible D gene is TRBD1 (8 bases). CDR1 and CDR2 from the germline V gene are KGHSH and LQKENI. The length of the CDR3 is 15 residues. V was pared by 8 bases and J by 10 bases, with 24 bases between. The CDR3 here is CASRYLTGEGREQFF. DNA of the CDR3: TGTGCCAGCCGCTACTTGACAGGGGAGGGGAGAGAGCAGTTCTTC.